The present entry profiles one T cell receptor (beta chain) with its context. This clone showed up just once. Its recognized antigen is unknown. The record has no base qualities; no much larger clone is one base away. TCRbeta CDR3 regions were amplified from genomic DNA using the immunoSEQ Assay, a bias-controlled multiplex PCR. The study's own analysis went as follows. The number of nucleated cells in each sample was estimated from the amplification of reference gene primers within the assay. Sequence reads were collapsed and filtered to measure the absolute abundance of every unique TCRbeta CDR3 rearrangement. For each sample, productive Simpson clonality was calculated as the square root of Simpson's diversity index over productive rearrangements. Imported from immuneACCESS, the table was reduced by TCRdb to in-frame sequences with V and J called. These copies leave out some clones; in studies compared against another copy, an unresolved V gene accounts for under half, and the cause of the remainder is not known. That table is the source of V, J and clone size, and D and trimming were worked out from the DNA. The sample includes over 120,000 clones, with just under 85% observed a single time. Of the sample, around 8.4% is held by the ten largest clones.

From a lookup of the germline V gene, CDR1 and CDR2 are SGHDN and FVKESK. The CDR3 numbers 15 residues from cysteine through phenylalanine. Left in the record is the CDR3 DNA by itself, 45 bases read in frame from the first base. V was cut back by 0 bases and J by 1 base, leaving a gap of 9 bases between them. The sample is drawn from a study of blood T cell repertoires in COVID-19 (dated by TCRdb to about 2020). In terms of the full investigation: Samples from collaborators originated in the United States, Italy and Spain and spanned both the acute and convalescent phases of COVID-19. The sample metadata nearly always contained a de-identified subject ID, COVID-19 status, age in years and sex. Samples came from the ongoing ImmuneRACE study (first 160 participants) plus 1,254 subjects from 6 global collaborators. Where available, HLA class I and class II types were obtained from metadata supplied by the sample provider rather than from assay-based typing. The prospective study material was composed of cDNA or gDNA derived from T cells, B-cell-depleted T cells, or PBMCs. Subjects who had been exposed to COVID-19, were actively infected with it, or had recovered from it provided the deeply sampled blood TCRbeta repertoires that made up the dataset. The repertoires were made available in a free public database intended to serve as a resource for research on the immune response to SARS-CoV-2. Study-wide conclusions, independent of this receptor: The amount of clinical and demographic metadata varied by source and participant and was provided uncurated.

Participants in the prospective study were enrolled through a virtual design, were aged about 18 to 89 years, and lived in roughly 24 United States geographic areas. To assign participants to cohorts, the prospective study relied on clinical history that participants themselves reported in a screening survey and a study questionnaire. Recovered participants in ImmuneRACE Cohort 3 were defined by two consecutive negative NP/OP PCR tests, clearance by a healthcare professional, or resolution of symptoms. Mobile phlebotomists in the prospective study collected whole blood, serum and a nasopharyngeal or oropharyngeal swab from every participant. Additional blood draws and questionnaires over an approximately 2-month period could optionally be provided by prospective study participants. Before DNA extraction, blood samples from the prospective study were shipped at room temperature or frozen.

The rearrangement joined TRBV14 to TRBJ2-5, with the identity of the D gene unclear. This receptor was obtained from a man in his forties or fifties who had recovered from COVID-19. Sequenced input: PBMCs or T cells enriched from blood (not recorded which). The sequenced DNA: TGTGCCAGCAGCCAAGATGCCCTACCCCAAGAGACCCAGTACTTC. Its product reads: CASSQDALPQETQYF.